A selection of T cell receptor beta chains follows, all from one sample in a study of T cell responses to AZD1222 COVID-19 vaccine. The table came from immunoSEQ multiplex PCR; TCRdb's copy has only in-frame clones and leaves some out. The repertoire holds about 98,000 clones, with about 88% as singletons. The specimen was peripheral blood, collected on day 0 of AZD1222 vaccination. These TCRs come from an adult in good health. Both conserved end residues are part of each CDR3. D genes are given only for firm matches. Some rows have no size entry. The others give once, few or many, or a class for an expanded clone.

V gene	J gene	D gene	clone size	CDR3 DNA	CDR3 protein
TRBV28	TRBJ1-6	TRBD1	NA	TGTGCCAGCAGTCTCCCCCGGACAGGGATAAGCTCTAATTCACCCCTCCACTTT	CASSLPRTGISSNSPLHF
TRBV5-5	TRBJ1-3	NA	NA	TGTGCCAGCAGCTTGGATGGGAAAGTCTTCGGAAACACCATATATTTT	CASSLDGKVFGNTIYF
TRBV19	TRBJ1-2	TRBD1	NA	TGTGCCAGTAGTATCGGGTCGGGACAGGGACGCGGCTACACCTTC	CASSIGSGQGRGYTF
TRBV14	TRBJ2-7	TRBD2	NA	TGTGCCAGCAGCCGGGGACTAGCTCCCTACGAGCAGTACTTC	CASSRGLAPYEQYF
TRBV27	TRBJ1-1	NA	NA	TGTGCCAGCAGTAGCAAGGGAATCACTGAAGCTTTCTTT	CASSSKGITEAFF
TRBV3-1/TRBV3-2	TRBJ2-7	NA	NA	TGTGCCAGCAGCCAACCTAGCAGGGCCTCCTACGAGCAGTACTTC	CASSQPSRASYEQYF
TRBV28	TRBJ1-5	NA	NA	TGTGCCAGCAGGTCAGCGCAGGGAGATCAGCCCCAGCATTTT	CASRSAQGDQPQHF
TRBV28	TRBJ2-7	TRBD1	NA	TGTGCCAGCAGCCGGGACAGGGGGCCCTACGAGCAGTACTTC	CASSRDRGPYEQYF
TRBV30	TRBJ1-4	NA	NA	TGTGCCTGGACCCGCCGGAGTTTGGATAATGAAAAACTGTTTTTT	CAWTRRSLDNEKLFF
TRBV12-2	TRBJ1-2	NA	NA	TGTGCAAGTCGCTCACCCCTAGGTTGCCAGAGCTATGGCTACACCTTC	CASRSPLGCQSYGYTF
TRBV14	TRBJ1-2	NA	NA	TGTGCCAGCAGCCAACGATCCACTCCTAACTATGGCTACACCTTC	CASSQRSTPNYGYTF
TRBV27	TRBJ2-5	NA	NA	TGTGCCAGCAGGGACCGCGGTGGGGGGGAGACCCAGTACTTC	CASRDRGGGETQYF
TRBV19	TRBJ2-7	NA	NA	TGTGCCAGTAGTATATCCCCCCGCCGGGGAGAGCAGTACTTC	CASSISPRRGEQYF
TRBV7-9	TRBJ1-5	NA	NA	TGTGCCAGCAGCGGCCCGGATAGCAATCAGCCCCAGCATTTT	CASSGPDSNQPQHF
TRBV14	TRBJ1-1	NA	NA	TGTGCCAGCAGCCAAGATCGCAGAGGAGCTTTCTTT	CASSQDRRGAFF
TRBV28	TRBJ2-7	NA	NA	TGTGCCAGCAGCAATCTGCCCTGGGAGCAGTACTTC	CASSNLPWEQYF
TRBV7-8	TRBJ2-7	NA	NA	TGTGCCAGCAGCTTAAAATCGTCAGTCGGGGCCCGCTCCTACGAGCAGTACTTC	CASSLKSSVGARSYEQYF
TRBV5-5	TRBJ2-7	TRBD2	NA	TGTGCCAGCAGCTTAGAAACGGGACTAGCGGCCTACGAGCAGTACTTC	CASSLETGLAAYEQYF
TRBV5-1	TRBJ1-1	NA	NA	TGCGCCAGCAGCTTGAGGGGCAGGACGAACACTGAAGCTTTCTTT	CASSLRGRTNTEAFF
TRBV19	TRBJ2-4	TRBD1	NA	TGTGCCAGTAGTATACCCGACAGGGGGCCTAAAAACATTCAGTACTTC	CASSIPDRGPKNIQYF
TRBV20-1	TRBJ1-1	NA	once	TGCAGTGCTAGAGATTACGGGCTGGCTTTCTTT	CSARDYGLAFF
TRBV7-2	TRBJ1-4	NA	NA	TGTGCCAGCGGACTTATGGGGGGAACAACTAATGAAAAACTGTTTTTT	CASGLMGGTTNEKLFF
TRBV19	TRBJ1-1	NA	few	TGTGCCAGTATCGGAGGGAAGGGTGGGAACACTGAAGCTTTCTTT	CASIGGKGGNTEAFF
TRBV7-2	TRBJ1-5	NA	NA	TGTGCCAGCAGCGAAGGGAGGGGACAGCCCCAGCATTTT	CASSEGRGQPQHF
TRBV10-3	TRBJ2-1	NA	NA	TGTGCCATCAGGAAAGACCAGGGGGGATCCTACAATGAGCAGTTCTTC	CAIRKDQGGSYNEQFF
TRBV6-5	TRBJ2-5	NA	NA	TGTGCCAGCAAACTATGGGAGACCCAGTACTTC	CASKLWETQYF
TRBV7-2	TRBJ2-1	TRBD1	NA	TGTGCCAGCAGCTTGACAGGGAGCTCCTACAATGAGCAGTTCTTC	CASSLTGSSYNEQFF
TRBV6-6	TRBJ1-2	NA	NA	TGTGCCAGCAGCTTTGACAGCCTACAGGGCTACACCTTC	CASSFDSLQGYTF
TRBV15	TRBJ2-7	NA	NA	TGTGCCACCAGCAGAGAAACCCACTCCTACGAGCAGTACTTC	CATSRETHSYEQYF
TRBV3-1/TRBV3-2	TRBJ2-2	NA	NA	TGTGCCAGCAGCCAGGGTCTGGGGACGAACACCGGGGAGCTGTTTTTT	CASSQGLGTNTGELFF
TRBV21-1	TRBJ2-2	NA	NA	TGTGCCAGCAGTTGCATGGCCTTAGACAGGACAGGGGACCCGAACACCGGGGAGCTGTTTTTT	CASSCMALDRTGDPNTGELFF
TRBV3-1/TRBV3-2	TRBJ2-3	NA	NA	TGTGCCAGCAGCCCCCCGGGGGGCGGTCCGTATTTT	CASSPPGGGPYF
TRBV3-1/TRBV3-2	TRBJ2-7	NA	once	TGTGCCAGCACCCAGGGTAGGGGGGACTACGAGCAGTACTTC	CASTQGRGDYEQYF
TRBV7-9	TRBJ1-2	NA	NA	TGTGCCAGCAGCCTTCTGGACAGTAACTATGGCTACACCTTC	CASSLLDSNYGYTF
TRBV5-1	TRBJ1-2	TRBD1	NA	TGCGCCAGCGGCGCGACAGGGAGTTTTGGCTACACCTTC	CASGATGSFGYTF
TRBV18	TRBJ2-3	NA	NA	TGTGCCAGCTCACCAGGACCTTCTAGCACAGATACGCAGTATTTT	CASSPGPSSTDTQYF
TRBV28	TRBJ1-4	NA	NA	TGTGCCAGCAGTTTGCACCACAGGGATGAAAAACTGTTTTTT	CASSLHHRDEKLFF
TRBV5-1	TRBJ2-1	TRBD2	NA	TGCGCCAGCAGCCTTGTCGTCCTAGCGGGAGGCTATGAGCAGTTCTTC	CASSLVVLAGGYEQFF
TRBV5-1	TRBJ2-2	NA	NA	TGCGCCAGCAGCTTCGGACTCAACACCGGGGAGCTGTTTTTT	CASSFGLNTGELFF
TRBV6-5	TRBJ2-7	NA	NA	TGTGCCAGCAGTTACGACGCGGGATCGGGCGAGCAGTACTTC	CASSYDAGSGEQYF
TRBV7-2	TRBJ1-5	TRBD1	NA	TGTGCCAGCAGCTTCGGGACAGGCGGGCAGCCCCAGCATTTT	CASSFGTGGQPQHF
TRBV18	TRBJ1-3	NA	NA	TGTGCCAGCTCACCCAACCAGGGGATCAAGGGAAACACCATATATTTT	CASSPNQGIKGNTIYF
TRBV9	TRBJ2-5	TRBD2	NA	TGTGCCAGCAGCGTAGGGCAACTAGCGGGGGGGCAAGAGACCCAGTACTTC	CASSVGQLAGGQETQYF
TRBV12-3/TRBV12-4	TRBJ1-1	TRBD1	NA	TGTGCCAGCAGTTTGACAGGGGAAACTGAAGCTTTCTTT	CASSLTGETEAFF
TRBV29-1	TRBJ2-2	NA	NA	TGCAGCGTCAGGGGCGCGGGGTGGGGCACCGGGGAGCTGTTTTTT	CSVRGAGWGTGELFF
TRBV7-9	TRBJ2-7	NA	NA	TGTGCCAGCAGCTTAGTGGAGGACACACTCTACGAGCAGTACTTC	CASSLVEDTLYEQYF
TRBV30	TRBJ2-5	TRBD2	NA	TGTGCCTGGAGCCCGGGACTAGCGGGGGGGGAGACCCAGTACTTC	CAWSPGLAGGETQYF
TRBV2	TRBJ1-1	NA	NA	TGTGCCAGCAGTAGGGAAAGAGGGAACACTGAAGCTTTCTTT	CASSRERGNTEAFF
TRBV7-9	TRBJ2-3	NA	NA	TGTGCCAGCAGCTTATCCGGAGGGAATACGCAGTATTTT	CASSLSGGNTQYF